This T cell receptor (beta chain) was sequenced in a study of blood T cell repertoires in COVID-19. Profiling relied on immunoSEQ multiplex PCR, and the TCRdb table lists in-frame clones only, not all of them. The data contain roughly 290,000 clones, about nine tenths of them singletons. The CDR3 covers 16 residues. Germline V CDR1 and CDR2: MGHRA, YSYEKL. V was clipped by 6 bases and J by 3 bases, with 18 bases between them. A single count supports this clone. This TCR came from an older woman with acute or convalescent COVID-19. Sequencing input: peripheral blood. The chain is built from TRBV4-1 and TRBJ2-1; D is perhaps TRBD2 (5 bases). This CDR3 reads CASSFKADSRYNEQFF. The CDR3 DNA sequence: TGCGCCAGCAGTTTTAAAGCGGATAGCCGCTACAATGAGCAGTTCTTC.